A selection of T cell receptor beta chains follows, all from one sample in a study of radiotherapy plus CTLA-4 blockade in lung cancer. Measured with immunoSEQ multiplex PCR; TCRdb has only the in-frame clones, and not every one. Of about 62,000 clones in the sample, around 69% were seen once. The material was peripheral blood, obtained from a patient treated with radiotherapy plus ipilimumab. The receptors shown here come from a human donor with non-small cell lung cancer who had a complete response to radiotherapy plus ipilimumab. The CDR3 runs from the conserved cysteine through the conserved F or W. D genes are given only for firm matches. The size field is filled for only some rows; it gives once, few, many or a size class.

TGTGCCAGCAGCCAAGGACTAGCGGGACCCTACGAGCAGTACTTC	CASSQGLAGPYEQYF	TRBJ2-7	TRBD2	15	TRBV14	-
TGTGCCAGCAGCGTTTCTAGCGGGGGGGCGTCCTGGCAGTTCTTC	CASSVSSGGASWQFF	TRBJ2-1	TRBD2	15	TRBV7-2	-
TGTGCCAGCAGTTACCCAGGGGCAGGGTCTGGAAACACCATATATTTT	CASSYPGAGSGNTIYF	TRBJ1-3	-	16	TRBV6-5	-
TGTGCCAGCAGCTTAGCCGGGAAAAGTGGCTACACCTTC	CASSLAGKSGYTF	TRBJ1-2	-	13	TRBV7-9	once
TGTGCCAGCAGCCAAGCAGGGATGGATAATTCACCCCTCCACTTT	CASSQAGMDNSPLHF	TRBJ1-6	-	15	TRBV4-2	-
TGCGCCAGCAGAGATGGGGGCGCGAGCACTGAAGCTTTCTTT	CASRDGGASTEAFF	TRBJ1-1	-	14	TRBV5-1	-
TGTGCCAGTACTGGGGCAGGGCTTGTGAATGAGCAGTTCTTC	CASTGAGLVNEQFF	TRBJ2-1	-	14	TRBV19	medium-sized
TGTGCCATCAGTGAGCCAAGGACAGGGCTGGAGACCCAGTACTTC	CAISEPRTGLETQYF	TRBJ2-5	TRBD1	15	TRBV10-3	once
TGTGCCAGCAGCGTAGGACAAACTCACACTGAAGCTTTCTTT	CASSVGQTHTEAFF	TRBJ1-1	-	14	TRBV9	-
TGTGCCAGCAGCCTGCGACAGGGCGGTCAGCCCCAGCATTTT	CASSLRQGGQPQHF	TRBJ1-5	TRBD1	14	TRBV7-8	-
TGTGCCATCCGGGACAGGGGTATAGCTAACTATGGCTACACCTTC	CAIRDRGIANYGYTF	TRBJ1-2	TRBD1	15	TRBV6-6	-
TGTGCCAGCAGTTGGCGGGGGGCGAATGAAAAACTGTTTTTT	CASSWRGANEKLFF	TRBJ1-4	-	14	TRBV6-5	few
TGTGCCAGCAGCTACCGGACAGGGGGCGCAAACATTCAGTACTTC	CASSYRTGGANIQYF	TRBJ2-4	TRBD1	15	TRBV7-9	-
TGTGCCAGCTCACCTGGGAGGCAAGAGACCCAGTACTTC	CASSPGRQETQYF	TRBJ2-5	-	13	TRBV18	-
TGTGCCAGCAGGACAGGAGTTGGTGAGCAGTTCTTC	CASRTGVGEQFF	TRBJ2-1	-	12	TRBV27	-
TGTGCCAGCAGTCCGCGAGAGACCCAGTACTTC	CASSPRETQYF	TRBJ2-5	-	11	TRBV6-1	-
TGTGCCAGCAGCCAAGGTGGGCTAGCGGTCACAGATACGCAGTATTTT	CASSQGGLAVTDTQYF	TRBJ2-3	TRBD2	16	TRBV14	-
TGCAGCGTTGGAGGGACTAGCGGGAACAATGAGCAGTTCTTC	CSVGGTSGNNEQFF	TRBJ2-1	TRBD2	14	TRBV29-1	once
TGCAGCGTTCTCACTAGCGGGAGCAAAGGCGGTAGTGAGCAGTTCTTC	CSVLTSGSKGGSEQFF	TRBJ2-1	TRBD2	16	TRBV29-1	-
TGTGCCAGCACCGTGTGGGCGGGGGGGGCTTCCTACGAGCAGTACTTC	CASTVWAGGASYEQYF	TRBJ2-7	TRBD2	16	TRBV28	few
TGTGCCAGCAGCTTAGGGGGCCTCGCGGGAGTCGGGGAGCTGTTTTTT	CASSLGGLAGVGELFF	TRBJ2-2	TRBD2	16	TRBV11-3	-
TGTGCCAGCAGCTTTGGGACAGGGGGCGCGTACTATGGCTACACCTTC	CASSFGTGGAYYGYTF	TRBJ1-2	TRBD1	16	TRBV5-4	-
TGTGCCTCCAGGGCGGACGGGAGCTACAATGAGCAGTTCTTC	CASRADGSYNEQFF	TRBJ2-1	-	14	TRBV19	-
TGTGCCAGCAGCGTAATGCCGGGACAGAACACCGGGGAGCTGTTTTTT	CASSVMPGQNTGELFF	TRBJ2-2	-	16	TRBV9	few
TGTGCCAGCAGCTTCTCGACAGGGGTGGGATATGGCTACACCTTC	CASSFSTGVGYGYTF	TRBJ1-2	TRBD1	15	TRBV7-2	-
TGTGCCAGCATTGGACAGGGGTTATACAATGAGCAGTTCTTC	CASIGQGLYNEQFF	TRBJ2-1	TRBD1	14	TRBV7-9	-
TGCGCCAGCAGCCAAGAAGTCCTTGGCTGGCGGGAGAACACCGGGGAGCTGTTTTTT	CASSQEVLGWRENTGELFF	TRBJ2-2	-	19	TRBV4-1	-
TGTGCCATCAGTGAGTCAGGAGGCGGAGGCTATGGCTACACCTTC	CAISESGGGGYGYTF	TRBJ1-2	-	15	TRBV10-3	-
TGCGCCAGCACCTGGGGGCAGGGGGCTTACGAGCAGTACTTC	CASTWGQGAYEQYF	TRBJ2-7	TRBD1	14	TRBV10-2	-
TGTGCCACAGGACTCATCACAGATACGCAGTATTTT	CATGLITDTQYF	TRBJ2-3	-	12	TRBV28	-
TGTGCCAGCAGCTTGGCAGGGGGCAGATGGGCCTACGAGCAGTACTTC	CASSLAGGRWAYEQYF	TRBJ2-7	TRBD1	16	TRBV7-8	-
TGTGCCAGCAGCACTGACTCCAGAAGGGGAGGAGGCTACACCTTC	CASSTDSRRGGGYTF	TRBJ1-2	-	15	TRBV28	-
TGTGCCAGCACTACAGGGTTAGATACGCAGTATTTT	CASTTGLDTQYF	TRBJ2-3	-	12	TRBV7-9	few
TGTGCCAGCAGTTACGGACAGGGCGTCTATGGCTACACCTTC	CASSYGQGVYGYTF	TRBJ1-2	TRBD1	14	TRBV6-6	-
TGTGCCAGCAGCAACCGGGACTACTCAGAGACCCAGTACTTC	CASSNRDYSETQYF	TRBJ2-5	TRBD2	14	TRBV7-6	-
TGTGCCAGAAGCTTTCGCCAGGGGCGGGACACTGAAGCTTTCTTT	CARSFRQGRDTEAFF	TRBJ1-1	-	15	TRBV5-3	-
TGTGCCAGCAGCTTAGAAGGGCCCGGAGGGACTGAAGCTTTCTTT	CASSLEGPGGTEAFF	TRBJ1-1	-	15	TRBV7-2	-
TGTGCCAGCAGCGAACAGGACACAGGAGAGACCCAGTACTTC	CASSEQDTGETQYF	TRBJ2-5	-	14	TRBV2	-
TGTGCCAGCAGTATAGACAGGGAGCCCTCATTGAACACTGAAGCTTTCTTT	CASSIDREPSLNTEAFF	TRBJ1-1	TRBD1	17	TRBV27	few
TGTGCCAGCAGTTTGCCCAACCCAGGACAGAGTGGCGGCTACACCTTC	CASSLPNPGQSGGYTF	TRBJ1-2	-	16	TRBV28	-
TGTGCCAGCAGTCCGGGGACAGGGGGGCAAAACATTCAGTACTTC	CASSPGTGGQNIQYF	TRBJ2-4	TRBD1	15	TRBV27	-
TGTGCCAGCAGTCTTCAAACCGGGACACTGTATAATTCACCCCTCCACTTT	CASSLQTGTLYNSPLHF	TRBJ1-6	-	17	TRBV28	-
TGTGCCAGCAGCCAGGGGCCAGGGGGTGGCAATCAGCCCCAGCATTTT	CASSQGPGGGNQPQHF	TRBJ1-5	TRBD1	16	TRBV7-2	-
TGTGCCAGTTTTAGTTTCAACCAAGAGACCCAGTACTTC	CASFSFNQETQYF	TRBJ2-5	-	13	TRBV28	-
TGTGCCAGCAGTTCCCCCAACAGGGGGCAGGGGACCCAGTACTTC	CASSSPNRGQGTQYF	TRBJ2-5	TRBD1	15	TRBV27	-